One sample yielded the 19 T cell receptor beta chains listed below, sequenced in a study of shared clonotypes between healthy human individuals. Sequenced by immunoSEQ multiplex PCR; TCRdb stores in-frame clones only, minus some. Found here are a few million clones, roughly 92% of them singletons; the top ten hold over 0.12%. The sample comprised naive CD4+ T cells sorted from blood. This sample's subset: CD45RA+ positively selected. These receptors came from a man younger than 35 in good health.

The chain uses TRBV28 and TRBJ2-3; D not certain. There are 13 residues in the CDR3. Trimming took 6 bases from V and 9 from J, leaving 16 bases between them. CDR1 and CDR2 from the germline V gene are MDHEN and SYDVKM. CDR3 in DNA: TGTGCCAGCAGACACCCCCTTCGCCTAACGCAGTATTTT. Its protein is CASRHPLRLTQYF.

V usage is TRBV18 and J usage is TRBJ2-1; D not resolved. From germline, CDR1 is KGHSH and CDR2 LQKENI. Deletions cut 1 base from V and 7 bases from J, with 11 bases between. This CDR3 has 14 amino acids. The CDR3 here is CASSPQPLRNEQFF. The CDR3 bases are TGTGCCAGCTCACCACAACCCCTCCGGAATGAGCAGTTCTTC.

The CDR3 nucleotides are TGCGCCAGCAGCTTGACGACAGAGGGTAATTCACCCCTCCACTTT. The encoded protein is CASSLTTEGNSPLHF. The chain has TRBV5-1 and TRBJ1-6; tentatively, D is TRBD1 (5 bases). Trimming left V 1 base short and J 6 bases short, with 11 bases between. Germline V gene data show CDR1 as SGHRS and CDR2 as YFSETQ. This CDR3 has 15 amino acids.

The chain links TRBV6-5 to TRBJ2-3, with 7 positions matching TRBD2. The V and J ends lost 0 bases and 5 bases, in that order; junction bases with no gene match: 8. The CDR3 is 16 residues long. Germline-derived CDR1 and CDR2 are MNHEY and SVGAGI. The CDR3 loop reads CASSYSGLDGGDTQYF. CDR3 nucleotides: TGTGCCAGCAGTTACTCCGGACTAGATGGGGGAGATACGCAGTATTTT.

In regard to this clone: This same CDR3 is encoded by further DNA sequences in the sample. The chain uses TRBV9 and TRBJ2-5; 7 bases fit TRBD2. Germline assignment: CDR1 SGDLS and CDR2 YYNGEE. The CDR3 consists of 14 residues. The J segment lost 5 bases and the V segment lost 0 bases, leaving 4 bases of the junction unmatched. CDR3 DNA: TGTGCCAGCAGCGTAGGAGTGGGGGGGGAGACCCAGTACTTC. This codes for CASSVGVGGETQYF.

The J gene is TRBJ2-3, the V gene TRBV6-5; TRBD1 matches 7 bases. Unmatched junction bases numbered 7, after V lost 6 bases and J lost 4 bases. This CDR3 comprises 14 residues. In germline, CDR1 is MNHEY, CDR2 SVGAGI. The CDR3 region is CASRDRISSDTQYF. The CDR3 DNA is TGTGCCAGCAGGGACAGGATAAGTTCAGATACGCAGTATTTT.

The chain is built from TRBV9 and TRBJ1-5; the D gene is possibly TRBD1 (6 bases). CDR1 is SGDLS, CDR2 YYNGEE, per germline. V shed 0 bases and J shed 3 bases, with 10 bases lying between them. This CDR3 is 15 amino acids long. Written as DNA, the CDR3 is TGTGCCAGCAGCGTAGGACAGGAATACAATCAGCCCCAGCATTTT. Its protein is CASSVGQEYNQPQHF.

This clone was seen a few times. This CDR3 is also generated by other DNA sequences in the sample. The chain couples TRBV9 to TRBJ2-5, with D unclear. CDR3 length: 12 residues. Trimming took off 0 bases at V and 2 bases at J, with 2 bases between the two ends. Germline V CDR1 and CDR2: SGDLS, YYNGEE. CDR3 residues: CASSVGQETQYF. As DNA, the CDR3 is TGTGCCAGCAGCGTAGGGCAAGAGACCCAGTACTTC. The variable domain in full, completed from reference TRBV9 and TRBJ2-5, reads DSGVTQTPKHLITATGQRVTLRCSPRSGDLSVYWYQQSLDQGLQFLIQYYNGEERAKGNILERFSAQQFPDLHSELNLSSLELGDSALYFCASSVGQETQYFGPGTRLLVL.

This chain links TRBV5-1 with TRBJ2-1; D might be TRBD1 (5 bases). V gave up 0 bases and J gave up 3 bases, with 10 bases separating them. Germline CDR1 and CDR2: SGHRS and YFSETQ. CDR3 length: 15 residues. The CDR3 DNA is TGCGCCAGCAGCTTGGATGCAGGGAACTACAATGAGCAGTTCTTC. This sequence encodes CASSLDAGNYNEQFF. Supplemented by reference TRBV5-1 and TRBJ2-1, the full variable domain reads KAGVTQTPRYLIKTRGQQVTLSCSPISGHRSVSWYQQTPGQGLQFLFEYFSETQRNKGNFPGRFSGRQFSNSRSEMNVSTLELGDSALYLCASSLDAGNYNEQFFGPGTRLTVL.

As concerns this clone: Other DNA sequences in this specimen translate into the identical CDR3. The chain recombines TRBV27 with TRBJ2-5, with unresolved D. The germline gives CDR1 MNHEY, CDR2 SMNVEV (reference sequence). Trimming shortened V by 2 bases and J by 4 bases, and 5 bases separated the two germline ends. The length of the CDR3 is 12 residues. CDR3: CASSLTGETQYF. The CDR3 DNA follows: TGTGCCAGCAGTTTAACCGGAGAGACCCAGTACTTC.

The chain combines TRBV11-2 with TRBJ2-3, with 9 bases lining up with TRBD1. The CDR3 covers 17 residues. Germline V gene lookup returns CDR1 SGHAT and CDR2 FQNNGV. V dropped 7 bases and J dropped 4; count of bases not matched to a gene: 15. The CDR3 DNA follows: TGTGCCAGCATCAGAGACCCCGGGACAGGGTGGGCAGATACGCAGTATTTT. Protein: CASIRDPGTGWADTQYF. Based on the CDR3 plus reference TRBV11-2 and TRBJ2-3, the full variable domain is EAGVAQSPRYKIIEKRQSVAFWCNPISGHATLYWYQQILGQGPKLLIQFQNNGVVDDSQLPKDRFSAERLKGVDSTLKIQPAKLEDSAVYLCASIRDPGTGWADTQYFGPGTRLTVL.

About this clone: One end of the junction fails to match germline, which may point to a read error. The chain recombines TRBV7-7 with TRBJ2-5; 11 positions match TRBD2. The CDR3 spans 16 residues. Germline V gene data show CDR1 as SSHAT and CDR2 as FNYEAQ (reference sequence). CDR3 in amino acids: CASSLNSGGAGKTQYF. The CDR3 DNA is TGTGCTAGCAGCCTTAATAGCGGGGGGGCCGGGAAGACCCAGTACTTC. Full variable domain (remainder filled in from reference TRBV7-7 and TRBJ2-5): GAGVSQSPRYKVTKRGQDVTLRCDPISSHATLYWYQQALGQGPEFLTYFNYEAQPDKSGLPSDRFSAERPEGSISTLTIQRTEQRDSAMYRCASSLNSGGAGKTQYFGPGTRLLVL.

This clone has only one observation. CDR3 loop: CASSFHPDSGNTIYF. DNA for the CDR3: TGTGCCAGCAGTTTCCACCCGGACTCTGGAAACACCATATATTTT. The chain has TRBV6-6 and TRBJ1-3; the D is unclear. Trimming pared 4 bases from V and 0 bases from J, leaving 10 bases between. The germline CDR1 and CDR2 sequences are MNHNY and SVGAGI (reference sequence). This CDR3 is built from 15 residues.

A remark on this clone: The sample has other DNA sequences that encode this CDR3 too. The rearrangement links TRBV19 to TRBJ1-2; 7 nucleotides align to TRBD1. V shed 6 bases, J shed 7 bases, and the junction held 8 bases outside the gene matches. The germline V gene encodes CDR1 LNHDA and CDR2 SQIVND (reference sequence). There are 13 residues in the CDR3. CDR3 coding DNA: TGTGCCAGTAGCACAGACAGGGCTGGTGGCTACACCTTC. This encodes CASSTDRAGGYTF.

V and J are TRBV5-6 and TRBJ2-1, with D uncertain. Per germline, CDR1 SGHDT and CDR2 YYEEEE. Trimming took 3 bases from V and 2 from J, leaving 9 bases between them. The CDR3 loop spans 14 amino acids. DNA of the CDR3: TGTGCCAGCAGCTGGCGAGCTCCCTACAATGAGCAGTTCTTC. Amino acid sequence: CASSWRAPYNEQFF.

This clone has only one observation. The J gene is TRBJ1-6, the V gene TRBV30; D is ambiguous. The CDR3 length is 12 residues. V was trimmed by 7 bases and J by 10 bases, leaving 14 bases between them. Germline V gene data show CDR1 as GTSNPN and CDR2 as SVGIG (reference sequence). The CDR3 here is CASKSRGSPLHF. In DNA form, the CDR3 reads TGTGCCTCAAAGAGTCGTGGCTCACCCCTCCACTTT. The whole variable domain, remainder taken from reference TRBV30 and TRBJ1-6, is SQTIHQWPATLVQPVGSPLSLECTVEGTSNPNLYWYRQAAGRGLQLLFYSVGIGQISSEVPQNLSASRPQDRQFILSSKKLLLSDSGFYLCASKSRGSPLHFGNGTRLTVT.

The chain employs TRBV28 and TRBJ2-7, with 11 bases fitting TRBD2. Germline CDR1 MDHEN, CDR2 SYDVKM. The length of the CDR3 is 14 residues. The J segment lost 2 bases and the V segment lost 8 bases, leaving 5 bases of the junction unmatched. The CDR3: CASSYSGGAYEQYF. DNA for the CDR3: TGTGCCAGCTCCTATAGCGGGGGGGCCTACGAGCAGTACTTC.

V is TRBV5-1 and J is TRBJ2-6; unclear D gene. Germline CDR1 reads SGHRS; CDR2 reads YFSETQ. Trimming pared 4 bases from V and 0 bases from J, leaving 14 bases between. The CDR3 has 17 amino acids. In DNA, the CDR3 is TGCGCCAGCAGCCCCGGGTTCACGAACTCTGGGGCCAACGTCCTGACTTTC. Translated: CASSPGFTNSGANVLTF. Variable domain in full (rest from reference TRBV5-1 and TRBJ2-6): KAGVTQTPRYLIKTRGQQVTLSCSPISGHRSVSWYQQTPGQGLQFLFEYFSETQRNKGNFPGRFSGRQFSNSRSEMNVSTLELGDSALYLCASSPGFTNSGANVLTFGAGSRLTVL.

J is TRBJ2-7 and V is TRBV28; D assignment may be TRBD1 or TRBD2 (5 bases each). The CDR3 is 17 amino acids. V was cut by 6 bases and J by 1 base, with 22 bases left in between. Germline values: CDR1 MDHEN, CDR2 SYDVKM. The CDR3 nucleotides are TGTGCCAGCAGCTTCCAGGGTGTGGGACCGGGTTCCTACGAGCAGTACTTC. Protein sequence: CASSFQGVGPGSYEQYF.